This T cell receptor beta chain was identified in a study of graft-versus-host responses after intestinal transplantation. On the study more broadly: Anti-thymocyte globulin induction was given to all recipients, followed by tacrolimus and steroids for roughly 3 years.

Sequenced by immunoSEQ multiplex PCR; TCRdb stores in-frame clones only, minus some. The sample lists 75,000 to 95,000 clones, approximately 90% occurring once. The study's findings and limits: After transplant, early declines in HvG clones were associated with peak levels of circulating GvH clones.

Note on this clone: The antigen is not known.

Germline values: CDR1 SGHRS, CDR2 YFSETQ. V was cut by 0 bases and J by 8 bases, with 7 bases left in between. This CDR3 has 12 amino acids. The receptor's source is a human donor who was the organ donor for an intestinal transplant. The chain links TRBV5-1 to TRBJ2-3; D unresolved. The sequencing here drew on unstimulated CD4+ T cells sorted from spleen or lymph node cells, taken before transplant. CDR3 sequence reads: CASSLESGTQYF. In DNA form, the CDR3 reads TGCGCCAGCAGCTTGGAGTCCGGTACGCAGTATTTT.